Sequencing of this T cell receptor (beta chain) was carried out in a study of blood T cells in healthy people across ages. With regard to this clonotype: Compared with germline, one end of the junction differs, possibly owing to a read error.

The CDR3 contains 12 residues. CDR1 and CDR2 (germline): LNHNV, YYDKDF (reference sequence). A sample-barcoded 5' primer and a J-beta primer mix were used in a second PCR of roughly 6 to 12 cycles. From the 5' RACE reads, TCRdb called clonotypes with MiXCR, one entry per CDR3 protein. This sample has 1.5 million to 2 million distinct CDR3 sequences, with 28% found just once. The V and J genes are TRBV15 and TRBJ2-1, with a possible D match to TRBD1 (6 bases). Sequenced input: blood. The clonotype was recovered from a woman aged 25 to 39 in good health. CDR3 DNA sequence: TGTGCCACCAGCCCAGGGGACAATGAGCAGTGCTTC. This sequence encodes CATSPGDNEQCF.